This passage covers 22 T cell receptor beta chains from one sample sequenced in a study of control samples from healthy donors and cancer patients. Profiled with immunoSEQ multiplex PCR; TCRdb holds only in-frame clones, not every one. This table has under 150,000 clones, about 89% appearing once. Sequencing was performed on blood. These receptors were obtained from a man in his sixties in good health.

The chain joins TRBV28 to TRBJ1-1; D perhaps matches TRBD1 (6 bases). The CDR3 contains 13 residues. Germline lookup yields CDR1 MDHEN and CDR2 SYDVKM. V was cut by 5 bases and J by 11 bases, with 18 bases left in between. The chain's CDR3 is CASSPGWGASAFF. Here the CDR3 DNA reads TGTGCCAGCAGTCCTGGCTGGGGGGCGAGTGCTTTCTTT.

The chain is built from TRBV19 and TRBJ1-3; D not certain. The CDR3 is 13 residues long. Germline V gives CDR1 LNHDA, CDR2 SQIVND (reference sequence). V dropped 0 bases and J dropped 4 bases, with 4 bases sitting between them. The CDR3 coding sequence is TGTGCCAGTAGTATAGATCCCGGAAACACCATATATTTT. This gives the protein CASSIDPGNTIYF.

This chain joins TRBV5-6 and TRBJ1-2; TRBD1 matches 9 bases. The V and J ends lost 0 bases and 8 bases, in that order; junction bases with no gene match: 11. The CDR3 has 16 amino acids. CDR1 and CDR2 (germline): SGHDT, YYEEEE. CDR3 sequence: CASSLGSLGQGIGYTF. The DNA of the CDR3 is TGTGCCAGCAGCTTGGGGTCTTTGGGACAGGGTATCGGCTACACCTTC.

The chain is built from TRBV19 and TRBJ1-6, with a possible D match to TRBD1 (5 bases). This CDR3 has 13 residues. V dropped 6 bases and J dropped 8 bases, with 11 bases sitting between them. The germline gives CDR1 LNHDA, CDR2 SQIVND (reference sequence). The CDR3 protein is CASRDTMDSPLHF. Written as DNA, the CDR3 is TGTGCCAGTAGGGACACGATGGATTCACCCCTCCACTTT.

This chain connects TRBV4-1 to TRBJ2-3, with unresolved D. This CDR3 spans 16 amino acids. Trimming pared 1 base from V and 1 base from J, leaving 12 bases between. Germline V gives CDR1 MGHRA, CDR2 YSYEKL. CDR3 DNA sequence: TGCGCCAGCAGCCAAGTAATTGGGCCGGGCACAGATACGCAGTATTTT. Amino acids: CASSQVIGPGTDTQYF.

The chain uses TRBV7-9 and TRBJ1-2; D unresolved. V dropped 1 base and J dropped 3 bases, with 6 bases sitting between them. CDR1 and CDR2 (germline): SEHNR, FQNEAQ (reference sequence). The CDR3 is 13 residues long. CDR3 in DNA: TGTGCCAGCAGCTTAGACTTATACTATGGCTACACCTTC. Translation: CASSLDLYYGYTF.

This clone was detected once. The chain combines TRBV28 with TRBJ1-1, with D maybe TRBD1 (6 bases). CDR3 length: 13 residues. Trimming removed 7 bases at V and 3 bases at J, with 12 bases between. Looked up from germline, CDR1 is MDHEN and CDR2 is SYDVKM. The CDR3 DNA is TGTGCCAGCACCCCGGGGGGGCACACTGAAGCTTTCTTT. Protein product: CASTPGGHTEAFF.

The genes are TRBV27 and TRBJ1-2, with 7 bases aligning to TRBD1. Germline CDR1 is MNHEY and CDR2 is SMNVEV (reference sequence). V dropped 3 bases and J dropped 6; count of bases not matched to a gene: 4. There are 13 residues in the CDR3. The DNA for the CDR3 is TGTGCCAGCAGTTTCCGACAGGGTCATGGCTACACCTTC. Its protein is CASSFRQGHGYTF.

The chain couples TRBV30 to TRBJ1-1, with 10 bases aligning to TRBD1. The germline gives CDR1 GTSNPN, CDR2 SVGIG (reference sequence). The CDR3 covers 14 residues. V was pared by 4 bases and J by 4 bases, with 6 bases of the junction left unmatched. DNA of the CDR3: TGTGCCTGGATAGGACAGGGGGTTGTCACTGAAGCTTTCTTT. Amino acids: CAWIGQGVVTEAFF.

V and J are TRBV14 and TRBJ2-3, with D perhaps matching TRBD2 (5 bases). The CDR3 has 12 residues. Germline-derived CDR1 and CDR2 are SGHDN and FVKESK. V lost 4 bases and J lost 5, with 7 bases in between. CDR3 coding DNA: TGTGCCAGCAGCCCTGGGAGAGATACGCAGTATTTT. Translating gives CASSPGRDTQYF.

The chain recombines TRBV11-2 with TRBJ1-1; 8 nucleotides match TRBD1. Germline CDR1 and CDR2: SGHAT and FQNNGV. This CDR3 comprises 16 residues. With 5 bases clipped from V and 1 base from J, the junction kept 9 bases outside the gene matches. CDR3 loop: CASSPLFGTGNTEAFF. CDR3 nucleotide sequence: TGTGCCAGCAGCCCTCTATTTGGGACAGGGAACACTGAAGCTTTCTTT.

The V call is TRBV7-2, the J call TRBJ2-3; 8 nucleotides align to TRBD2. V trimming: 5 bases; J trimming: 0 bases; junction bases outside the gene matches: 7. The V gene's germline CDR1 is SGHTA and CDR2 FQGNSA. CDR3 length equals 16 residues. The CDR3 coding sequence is TGTGCCAGCAGCATCCAAGCGGGGGCTAGCACAGATACGCAGTATTTT. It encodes CASSIQAGASTDTQYF.

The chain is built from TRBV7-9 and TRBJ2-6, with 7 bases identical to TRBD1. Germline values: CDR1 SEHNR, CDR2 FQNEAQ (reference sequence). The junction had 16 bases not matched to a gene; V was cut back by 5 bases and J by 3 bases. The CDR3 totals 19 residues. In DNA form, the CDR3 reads TGTGCCAGCAGCGGCAGTGGGCTTAAGACAGGGAATGGGGCCAACGTCCTGACTTTC. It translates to CASSGSGLKTGNGANVLTF.

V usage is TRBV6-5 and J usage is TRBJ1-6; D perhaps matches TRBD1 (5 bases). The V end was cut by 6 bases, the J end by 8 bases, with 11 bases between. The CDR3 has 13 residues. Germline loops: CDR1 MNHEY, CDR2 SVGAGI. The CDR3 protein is CASSTLRDSPLHF. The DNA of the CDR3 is TGTGCCAGCAGCACCCTCAGGGATTCACCCCTCCACTTT.

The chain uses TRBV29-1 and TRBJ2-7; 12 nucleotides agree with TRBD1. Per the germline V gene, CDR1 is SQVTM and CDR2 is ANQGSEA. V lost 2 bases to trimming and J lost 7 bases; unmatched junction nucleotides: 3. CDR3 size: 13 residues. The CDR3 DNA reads TGCAGCGTTGAACGGGACAGGGGGCAAGAGCAGTACTTC. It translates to CSVERDRGQEQYF.

CDR3 protein: CASSARTSGGGDEQFF. The CDR3 nucleotides read TGTGCCAGCAGCGCAAGGACTAGCGGGGGCGGGGATGAGCAGTTCTTC. The V call is TRBV7-2, the J call TRBJ2-1; 13 positions agree with TRBD2. Germline V gene sequence: CDR1 SGHTA, CDR2 FQGNSA. Trimming cost V 5 bases and J 8 bases; bases outside gene matches: 9. The CDR3 consists of 16 residues.

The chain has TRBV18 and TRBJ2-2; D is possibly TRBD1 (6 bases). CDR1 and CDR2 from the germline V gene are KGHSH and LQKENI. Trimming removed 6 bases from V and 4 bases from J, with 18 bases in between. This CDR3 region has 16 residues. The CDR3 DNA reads TGTGCCAGCTCCTTCTTCGAACAGGGTGTCACCGGGGAGCTGTTTTTT. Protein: CASSFFEQGVTGELFF.

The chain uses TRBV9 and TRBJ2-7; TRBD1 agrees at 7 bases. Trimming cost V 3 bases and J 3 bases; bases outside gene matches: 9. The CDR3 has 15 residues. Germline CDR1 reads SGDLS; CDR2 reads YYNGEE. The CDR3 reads CASSAGTASYYEQYF. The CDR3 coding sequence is TGTGCCAGCAGCGCAGGGACAGCCTCTTACTACGAGCAGTACTTC.

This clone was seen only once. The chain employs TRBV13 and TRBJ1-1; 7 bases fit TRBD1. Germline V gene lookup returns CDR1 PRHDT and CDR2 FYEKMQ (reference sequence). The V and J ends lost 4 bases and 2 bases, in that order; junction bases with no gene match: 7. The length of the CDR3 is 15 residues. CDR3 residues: CASSSVRQGNTEAFF. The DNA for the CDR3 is TGTGCCAGCAGCTCCGTTAGACAGGGAAACACTGAAGCTTTCTTT.

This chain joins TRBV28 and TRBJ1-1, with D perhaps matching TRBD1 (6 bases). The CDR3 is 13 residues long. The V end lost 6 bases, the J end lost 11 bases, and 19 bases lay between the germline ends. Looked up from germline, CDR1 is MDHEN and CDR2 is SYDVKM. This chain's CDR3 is CASSLGGVRGAFF. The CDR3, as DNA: TGTGCCAGCAGCCTCGGGGGAGTCAGGGGTGCTTTCTTT.

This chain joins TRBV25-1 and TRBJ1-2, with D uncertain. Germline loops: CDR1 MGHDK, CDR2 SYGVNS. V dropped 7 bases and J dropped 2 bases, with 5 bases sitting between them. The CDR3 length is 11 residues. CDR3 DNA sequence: TGTGCCAGCAACGGGAACTATGGCTACACCTTC. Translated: CASNGNYGYTF.

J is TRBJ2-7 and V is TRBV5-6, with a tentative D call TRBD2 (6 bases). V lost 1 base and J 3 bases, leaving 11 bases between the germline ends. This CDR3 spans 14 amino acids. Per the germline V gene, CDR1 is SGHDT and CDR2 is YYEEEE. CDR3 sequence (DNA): TGTGCCAGCAGCTTGAGGGGACTCAACTACGAGCAGTACTTC. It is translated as CASSLRGLNYEQYF.